This T cell receptor beta chain derives from a study of beta chain features in type 1 diabetes. Study-wide results and limits: TCRB rearrangement may or may not be influenced by HLA type; here this remained unresolved. Cells expressing TCR highly could be over-represented by cDNA sequencing.

This clone has a handful of counts. Its antigen is currently unknown. CDR1 and CDR2 (germline): KGHSH, LQKENI. Trimming removed 6 bases from V and 2 bases from J; junction bases left unmatched: 4. The CDR3 is made up of 13 amino acids. Reverse transcribing all isolated RNA meant expressed TCRB transcripts were sequenced. There were approximately 3.5 million reads on average in the naive, central memory and regulatory T cell samples. Generated by immunoSEQ multiplex PCR, the TCRdb table keeps only in-frame clones and is missing some. Here the sample spans about 620,000 clones, 15% to 18% being singletons.

Sample: naive CD4+ T cells from blood. The J gene is TRBJ2-7, the V gene TRBV18; 7 bases align to TRBD1. The TCR comes from a man aged 18-30 years in good health. DNA for the CDR3: TGTGCCAGCTCCCAGGGACAGACCTACGAGCAGTACTTC. Translation gives CASSQGQTYEQYF.